The source of this T cell receptor beta chain is a study of post-analysis software for immune sequencing data. Unique molecular identifiers had been added to the TCR beta cDNA libraries. TCRdb independently ran MiXCR on the PCR reads; one entry per CDR3 protein. Counted here are roughly 700,000 distinct CDR3 sequences, about 32% occurring once; the ten biggest clones make up around 0.56%. Trimming took off 5 bases at V and 0 bases at J, with 7 bases between the two ends. This CDR3 is 13 amino acids long. Study-wide results and caveats: Compared with controls, patients had more of about 5 TRBV segments, including TRBV5-6, TRBV5-1 and TRBV20-1. Versus controls, multiple sclerosis patients showed significantly lower diversity (normalized Chao1).

This clonotype was detected ten times or more. Its antigen is as yet unknown. This TCR was recovered from a girl aged 5 to 17 with multiple sclerosis. Sequencing was carried out using blood. The chain joins TRBV12-3 or TRBV12-4 to TRBJ1-2, with a weak D call TRBD1 (5 bases). The CDR3 spells CASSPQANYGYTF. The CDR3 bases are TGTGCCAGCAGTCCACAGGCTAACTATGGCTACACCTTC.